The 21 T cell receptor beta chains presented below share a single source sample, sequenced in a study of blood T cell repertoires in COVID-19. Profiled with immunoSEQ multiplex PCR; TCRdb holds only in-frame clones, not every one. Among around 97,000 clones, around 89% were seen once, and the ten largest hold about 3.5%. The sequenced sample was peripheral blood. Every receptor here comes from a woman aged 55-69 years with acute or convalescent COVID-19.

This rearrangement joins TRBV4-2 to TRBJ1-1; D call uncertain. Germline V CDR1 and CDR2: LGHNA, YNFKEQ. V was trimmed by 4 bases and J by 7 bases, leaving 13 bases between them. CDR3 length equals 13 residues. The CDR3 sequence: CASSRGLTSEAFF. Written as DNA, the CDR3 is TGTGCCAGCAGCCGAGGGCTGACGAGTGAAGCTTTCTTT.

The rearrangement links TRBV14 to TRBJ1-1, with 9 bases identical to TRBD1. The length of the CDR3 is 12 residues. V was pared by 4 bases and J by 9 bases, with 3 bases of the junction left unmatched. CDR1 and CDR2 from the germline V gene are SGHDN and FVKESK. CDR3: CASSRTGVKAFF. The DNA of the CDR3 is TGTGCCAGCAGCCGGACAGGGGTGAAAGCTTTCTTT. The whole variable domain, filled in from reference TRBV14 and TRBJ1-1, reads EAGVTQFPSHSVIEKGQTVTLRCDPISGHDNLYWYRRVMGKEIKFLLHFVKESKQDESGMPNNRFLAERTGGTYSTLKVQPAELEDSGVYFCASSRTGVKAFFGQGTRLTVV.

This chain uses TRBV7-6 with TRBJ2-1; 11 nucleotides match TRBD2. Germline CDR1 and CDR2: SGHVS and FNYEAQ. V lost 6 bases and J lost 4; bases outside the gene matches: 11. The CDR3 contains 17 residues. The CDR3 bases are TGTGCCAGCAGGGCTAGACTAGCGGGACGAGGTTACAATGAGCAGTTCTTC. Translation gives CASRARLAGRGYNEQFF. The whole variable domain, filled in from reference TRBV7-6 and TRBJ2-1, reads GAGVSQSPRYKVTKRGQDVALRCDPISGHVSLYWYRQALGQGPEFLTYFNYEAQQDKSGLPNDRFSAERPEGSISTLTIQRTEQRDSAMYRCASRARLAGRGYNEQFFGPGTRLTVL.

Regarding this clone: This likely comes from a read error, as the CDR3 has no conserved phenylalanine or tryptophan at its end. The limits of the CDR3 on the DNA are not certain, so only TCRdb's listed CDR3 is given. The rearrangement joins TRBV4-1 to TRBJ1-2; whether TRBD1, the table's D call, matches the DNA was not checked. Germline V gene lookup returns CDR1 MGHRA and CDR2 YSYEKL. The CDR3 is 13 amino acids long, termini counted. CDR3 residues: CASSQDGSGPSIL.

This clone appeared a single time. The chain joins TRBV2 to TRBJ2-7; no reliable D call. In germline, CDR1 is SNHLY, CDR2 FYNNEI. Trimming took 8 bases from V and 0 from J, leaving 8 bases between them. The CDR3 totals 12 residues. CDR3: CASLGSSYEQYV. DNA for the CDR3: TGTGCCAGCTTGGGCAGCTCCTACGAGCAGTACGTC.

The chain couples TRBV11-3 to TRBJ2-1; D may be TRBD2 (6 bases). Germline V lookup: CDR1 SGHNT, CDR2 YENEEA. The CDR3 has 13 amino acids. Trimming left V 5 bases short and J 7 bases short, with 12 bases between. The DNA for the CDR3 is TGTGCCAGCAGCAATGGAGGGTCGAATGAGCAGTTCTTC. This gives the protein CASSNGGSNEQFF.

The V call is TRBV19, the J call TRBJ1-5; no reliable D call. V was trimmed by 2 bases and J by 4 bases, leaving 12 bases between them. The CDR3 totals 15 residues. Germline-derived CDR1 and CDR2 are LNHDA and SQIVND (reference sequence). The DNA for the CDR3 is TGTGCCAGTAGTATAACCGGGATTCCTAATCAGCCCCAGCATTTT. Protein: CASSITGIPNQPQHF.

The chain joins TRBV19 to TRBJ1-5; TRBD1 might be the D (6 bases). From germline, CDR1 is LNHDA and CDR2 SQIVND (reference sequence). V lost 6 bases and J 5 bases, leaving 20 bases between the germline ends. CDR3 length equals 16 residues. The CDR3 region is CASSPPERGRDQPQHF. CDR3 DNA sequence: TGTGCCAGTAGCCCCCCCGAGAGGGGGAGAGATCAGCCCCAGCATTTT. Full variable domain (missing parts from reference TRBV19 and TRBJ1-5): DGGITQSPKYLFRKEGQNVTLSCEQNLNHDAMYWYRQDPGQGLRLIYYSQIVNDFQKGDIAEGYSVSREKKESFPLTVTSAQKNPTAFYLCASSPPERGRDQPQHFGDGTRLSIL.

The chain uses TRBV11-3 and TRBJ1-1, with TRBD1 matching 7 bases. Germline CDR1 and CDR2: SGHNT and YENEEA. V shed 5 bases, J shed 4 bases, and the junction held 16 bases outside the gene matches. The CDR3 contains 17 residues. The chain's CDR3 is CASSPSLTGAGGTEAFF. The CDR3 DNA reads as TGTGCCAGCAGCCCCTCCCTCACAGGGGCTGGGGGCACTGAAGCTTTCTTT.

The V and J genes are TRBV19 and TRBJ1-1; 7 positions match TRBD1. This CDR3 has 14 residues. CDR1 is LNHDA and CDR2 is SQIVND in the germline V gene (reference sequence). V gave up 7 bases and J gave up 4 bases; unmatched junction bases: 9. This CDR3 is CASTFQAGGTEAFF. Written as DNA, the CDR3 is TGTGCCAGTACCTTTCAGGCAGGGGGCACTGAAGCTTTCTTT. The full variable domain, completed using reference TRBV19 and TRBJ1-1, is DGGITQSPKYLFRKEGQNVTLSCEQNLNHDAMYWYRQDPGQGLRLIYYSQIVNDFQKGDIAEGYSVSREKKESFPLTVTSAQKNPTAFYLCASTFQAGGTEAFFGQGTRLTVV.

The gene calls are TRBV27 and TRBJ1-1; 9 bases align to TRBD1. In germline, CDR1 is MNHEY, CDR2 SMNVEV (reference sequence). The V gene end was trimmed by 6 bases and the J gene end by 6 bases; junction bases not matched to a gene: 11. The CDR3 length is 15 residues. The CDR3 sequence is CASSSIDRGNAEAFF. The CDR3 nucleotides read TGTGCCAGCAGCTCTATTGACAGGGGGAATGCTGAAGCTTTCTTT.

The gene calls are TRBV5-1 and TRBJ2-1; D may be TRBD2 (6 bases). CDR1 is SGHRS and CDR2 is YFSETQ in the germline V gene. Trimming shortened V by 2 bases and J by 7 bases, and 19 bases separated the two germline ends. The CDR3 totals 16 residues. The chain's CDR3 is CASSLGQGWGGNEQFF. CDR3 nucleotide sequence: TGCGCCAGCAGCTTAGGACAAGGGTGGGGAGGAAATGAGCAGTTCTTC. The full variable domain, its missing parts supplied by reference TRBV5-1 and TRBJ2-1, is KAGVTQTPRYLIKTRGQQVTLSCSPISGHRSVSWYQQTPGQGLQFLFEYFSETQRNKGNFPGRFSGRQFSNSRSEMNVSTLELGDSALYLCASSLGQGWGGNEQFFGPGTRLTVL.

V and J are TRBV23-1 and TRBJ2-1, with TRBD1 identical over 7 bases. TRBV23-1 is identified as an open reading frame with a role that is uncertain. The length of the CDR3 is 16 residues. Trimming removed 0 bases from V and 0 bases from J; junction bases left unmatched: 2. CDR3 coding DNA: TGCGCCAGCAGTCAATCAGGACAGGTCTCCTACAATGAGCAGTTCTTC. Its protein is CASSQSGQVSYNEQFF.

The chain couples TRBV19 to TRBJ1-1; 7 bases fit TRBD1. This CDR3 region has 15 residues. V was pared by 4 bases and J by 9 bases, with 14 bases of the junction left unmatched. Looked up from germline, CDR1 is LNHDA and CDR2 is SQIVND (reference sequence). The CDR3 protein is CASSTGRGRGRQAFF. CDR3 sequence (DNA): TGTGCCAGTAGTACCGGAAGAGGTAGGGGGCGGCAAGCTTTCTTT.

This rearrangement joins TRBV19 to TRBJ2-5, with D tentatively TRBD2 (6 bases). The CDR3 runs to 16 residues. The germline CDR1 and CDR2 sequences are LNHDA and SQIVND (reference sequence). Between the trimmed V and J ends, which lost 3 bases and 0 bases, there was a span of 14 bases. CDR3 residues: CASSIQASAYQETQYF. CDR3 nucleotides: TGTGCCAGTAGTATCCAGGCTAGCGCCTACCAAGAGACCCAGTACTTC.

The chain uses TRBV28 and TRBJ1-2; D is possibly TRBD1 (5 bases). Germline assignment: CDR1 MDHEN and CDR2 SYDVKM. CDR3 length equals 14 residues. Between the trimmed V and J ends, which lost 3 bases and 2 bases, there was a span of 10 bases. The CDR3 DNA reads as TGTGCCAGCAGTTTCGGGGGTTCGAACTATGGCTACACCTTC. This gives the protein CASSFGGSNYGYTF.

This chain connects TRBV15 to TRBJ2-2; tentative D call: TRBD1 (5 bases). This CDR3 comprises 16 residues. With 1 base removed from V and 2 bases from J, the gap between germline ends came to 11 bases. Germline values: CDR1 LNHNV, CDR2 YYDKDF (reference sequence). As DNA, the CDR3 is TGTGCCACCAGCAGAGTTCGGACAACCAACACCGGGGAGCTGTTTTTT. It yields the protein CATSRVRTTNTGELFF.

Here the CDR3 DNA reads TGTGCCAGTAGTAAACTTTCAGGACTTAACTATGGCTACACCTTC. Its protein is CASSKLSGLNYGYTF. The rearrangement links TRBV19 to TRBJ1-2; the D is unclear. Trimming stripped 4 bases from V and 1 base from J, with 13 bases between. Germline V gene data show CDR1 as LNHDA and CDR2 as SQIVND (reference sequence). The CDR3 is made up of 15 amino acids.

The chain has TRBV6-5 and TRBJ1-6, with D unresolved. From germline, CDR1 is MNHEY and CDR2 SVGAGI. This CDR3 is 14 amino acids long. V was shortened by 6 bases and J by 4 bases, with 10 bases between the two germline ends. CDR3 protein: CASRIEQYNSPLHF. CDR3 DNA: TGTGCCAGCAGAATCGAACAGTATAATTCACCCCTCCACTTT.

This clone was picked up a small number of times. The chain uses TRBV13 and TRBJ1-2; 8 bases line up with TRBD1. V trimming: 0 bases; J trimming: 6 bases; junction bases outside the gene matches: 3. Per germline, CDR1 PRHDT and CDR2 FYEKMQ (reference sequence). The CDR3 totals 14 residues. The CDR3 DNA reads as TGTGCCAGCAGCTTAGGGCAGGGGGCGAATGGCTACACCTTC. Protein sequence: CASSLGQGANGYTF.

The chain carries TRBV5-1 and TRBJ2-2, with 7 bases that match TRBD1. The V and J ends lost 2 bases and 1 base, in that order; junction bases with no gene match: 2. The CDR3 covers 15 residues. The germline CDR1 and CDR2 sequences are SGHRS and YFSETQ. In DNA, the CDR3 is TGCGCCAGCAGCTTTAGGACAGGGAACACCGGGGAGCTGTTTTTT. Residues: CASSFRTGNTGELFF. Looking up the rest from reference TRBV5-1 and TRBJ2-2 gives the full variable domain: KAGVTQTPRYLIKTRGQQVTLSCSPISGHRSVSWYQQTPGQGLQFLFEYFSETQRNKGNFPGRFSGRQFSNSRSEMNVSTLELGDSALYLCASSFRTGNTGELFFGEGSRLTVL.